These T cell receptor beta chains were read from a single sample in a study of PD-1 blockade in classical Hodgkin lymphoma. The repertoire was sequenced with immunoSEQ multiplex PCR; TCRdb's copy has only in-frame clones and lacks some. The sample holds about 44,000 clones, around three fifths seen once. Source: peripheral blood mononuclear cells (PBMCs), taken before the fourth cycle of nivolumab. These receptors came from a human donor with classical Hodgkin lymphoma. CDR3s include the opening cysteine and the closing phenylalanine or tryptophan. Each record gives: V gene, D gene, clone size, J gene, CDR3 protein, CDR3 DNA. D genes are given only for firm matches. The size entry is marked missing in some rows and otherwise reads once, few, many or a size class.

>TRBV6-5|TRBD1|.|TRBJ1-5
CASSYSGGEEPQHF
TGTGCCAGCAGTTACTCAGGGGGCGAGGAGCCCCAGCATTTT
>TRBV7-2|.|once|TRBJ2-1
CASSLALSAGDKFF
TGTGCCAGCAGCTTAGCGTTATCGGCAGGAGATAAGTTCTTC
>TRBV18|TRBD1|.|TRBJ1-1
CASSPKLAGGGMNTEAFF
TGTGCCAGCTCACCGAAGTTGGCAGGGGGTGGTATGAACACTGAAGCTTTCTTT
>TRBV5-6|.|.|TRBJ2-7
CASSLRGGEQYF
TGTGCCAGCAGCTTGAGGGGGGGCGAGCAGTACTTC
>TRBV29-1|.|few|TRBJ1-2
CSVVGGDYGYTF
TGCAGCGTTGTGGGGGGCGACTATGGCTACACCTTC
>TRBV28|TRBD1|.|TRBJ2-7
CASRLPGQGNYEQYF
TGTGCCAGCAGACTTCCGGGACAGGGGAACTACGAGCAGTACTTC
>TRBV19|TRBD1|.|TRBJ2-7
CASSAWEDRGNEQYF
TGTGCCAGTAGTGCCTGGGAGGACAGGGGAAACGAGCAGTACTTC
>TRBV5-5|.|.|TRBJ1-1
CASRAGGNTEAFF
TGTGCCAGCAGAGCGGGGGGGAACACTGAAGCTTTCTTT
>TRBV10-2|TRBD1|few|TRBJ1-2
CASKRDREANYGYTF
TGCGCCAGCAAGAGAGACAGGGAAGCTAACTATGGCTACACCTTC
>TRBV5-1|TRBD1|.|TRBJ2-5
CASSGGQATQETQYF
TGCGCCAGCAGCGGGGGACAGGCCACCCAAGAGACCCAGTACTTC
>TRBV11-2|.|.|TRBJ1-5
CASSLGLSNQPQHF
TGTGCCAGCAGCTTAGGTCTTAGCAATCAGCCCCAGCATTTT
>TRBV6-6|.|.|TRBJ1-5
CASSSALGNQPQHF
TGTGCCAGCAGTTCAGCCCTGGGCAATCAGCCCCAGCATTTT
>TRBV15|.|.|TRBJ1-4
CATSRANSLPHEKLFF
TGTGCCACCAGCAGGGCGAATAGTCTCCCCCATGAAAAACTGTTTTTT
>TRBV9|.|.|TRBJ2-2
CASRARFDTGELFF
TGTGCCAGCAGGGCCAGGTTCGACACCGGGGAGCTGTTTTTT
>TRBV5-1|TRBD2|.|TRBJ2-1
CASSLGSASGRNEQFF
TGCGCCAGCAGCTTGGGATCGGCTAGCGGTCGCAATGAGCAGTTCTTC
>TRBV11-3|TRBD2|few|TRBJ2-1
CASSRTRGTSAHNEQFF
TGTGCCAGCAGCCGCACACGGGGGACTAGCGCGCACAATGAGCAGTTCTTC
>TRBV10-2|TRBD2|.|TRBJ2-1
CASRGLAGGGTGANEQFF
TGCGCCAGCAGGGGACTAGCGGGGGGCGGGACGGGGGCCAATGAGCAGTTCTTC
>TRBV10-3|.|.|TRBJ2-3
CAISGGQGLTDTQYF
TGTGCCATCAGTGGGGGACAAGGTCTCACAGATACGCAGTATTTT
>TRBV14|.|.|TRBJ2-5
CASSQEVTYQETQYF
TGTGCCAGCAGCCAAGAAGTGACGTACCAAGAGACCCAGTACTTC
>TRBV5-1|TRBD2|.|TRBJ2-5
CASRDRTSIGETQYF
TGCGCCAGCAGAGACCGGACTAGTATAGGCGAGACCCAGTACTTC
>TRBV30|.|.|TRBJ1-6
CARPYSPLHF
TGTGCCCGCCCCTATTCACCCCTCCACTTT
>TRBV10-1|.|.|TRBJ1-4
CASSESRGTGEKLFF
TGCGCCAGCAGTGAGTCCCGAGGAACCGGCGAAAAACTGTTTTTT
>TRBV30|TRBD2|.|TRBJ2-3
CAWTSGSTDTQYF
TGTGCCTGGACTAGCGGGAGCACAGATACGCAGTATTTT
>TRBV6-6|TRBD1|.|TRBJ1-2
CASSYNDRVGDGYTF
TGTGCCAGCAGTTACAACGACAGGGTCGGCGATGGCTACACCTTC
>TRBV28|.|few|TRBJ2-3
CASSFGPDTQYF
TGTGCCAGCAGTTTTGGCCCAGATACGCAGTATTTT
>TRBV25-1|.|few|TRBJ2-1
CASSVDTTYNEQFF
TGTGCCAGCAGTGTTGATACGACCTACAATGAGCAGTTCTTC
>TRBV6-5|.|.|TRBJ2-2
CASSSTGVSTGELFF
TGTGCCAGCAGCTCCACGGGGGTTTCTACCGGGGAGCTGTTTTTT
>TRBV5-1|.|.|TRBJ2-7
CASSPTTGSYEQYF
TGCGCCAGCAGCCCCACAACCGGCTCCTACGAGCAGTACTTC
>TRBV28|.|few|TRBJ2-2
CASSYTGELFF
TGTGCCAGCAGTTACACCGGGGAGCTGTTTTTT
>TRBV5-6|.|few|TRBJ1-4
CASSLALLEKLFF
TGTGCCAGCAGCTTGGCCCTCCTCGAAAAACTGTTTTTT
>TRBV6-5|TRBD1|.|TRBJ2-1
CASSYRGTGANEQFF
TGTGCCAGCAGTTACCGGGGGACAGGGGCCAATGAGCAGTTCTTC
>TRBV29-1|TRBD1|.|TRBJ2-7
CSVLDRLSSYEQYF
TGCAGCGTTCTGGACAGGCTTAGCTCCTACGAGCAGTACTTC
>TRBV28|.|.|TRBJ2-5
CASSFRGQVQETQYF
TGTGCCAGCAGTTTTCGGGGGCAGGTCCAAGAGACCCAGTACTTC
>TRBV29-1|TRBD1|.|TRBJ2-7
CSAGTGTTYEQYF
TGCAGCGCTGGGACAGGGACCACCTACGAGCAGTACTTC
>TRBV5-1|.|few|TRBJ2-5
CASSLGNGETQYF
TGCGCCAGCAGCTTGGGGAACGGGGAGACCCAGTACTTC
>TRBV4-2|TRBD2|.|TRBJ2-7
CASSQLGTSNEQYF
TGTGCCAGCAGCCAATTAGGGACTAGCAACGAGCAGTACTTC
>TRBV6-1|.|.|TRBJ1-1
CASKHGNTEAFF
TGTGCCAGCAAGCACGGGAACACTGAAGCTTTCTTT
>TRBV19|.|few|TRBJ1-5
CASSIWGEYQPQHF
TGTGCCAGTAGTATATGGGGGGAATATCAGCCCCAGCATTTT
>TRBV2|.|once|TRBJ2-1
CASSERRGSYNEQFF
TGTGCCAGCAGTGAACGGCGCGGCTCCTACAATGAGCAGTTCTTC
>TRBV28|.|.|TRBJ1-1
CASTKTVMNTEAFF
TGTGCCAGCACTAAGACAGTCATGAACACTGAAGCTTTCTTT
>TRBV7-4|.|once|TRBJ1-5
CASSSTGPRQPQHF
TGTGCCAGCAGTTCTACAGGGCCTCGTCAGCCCCAGCATTTT
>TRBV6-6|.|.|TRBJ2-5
CASSYSPGETQYF
TGTGCCAGCAGTTACTCGCCAGGAGAGACCCAGTACTTC
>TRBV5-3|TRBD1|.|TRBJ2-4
CARRSEVGQTLAKNIQYF
TGTGCCAGAAGATCCGAGGTGGGACAGACTTTAGCCAAAAACATTCAGTACTTC
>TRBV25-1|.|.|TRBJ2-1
CATSPYETATRNEQFF
TGTGCCACCAGTCCTTACGAGACAGCCACTCGCAATGAGCAGTTCTTC
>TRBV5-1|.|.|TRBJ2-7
CASSLEGYEQYF
TGCGCCAGCAGCTTGGAAGGCTACGAGCAGTACTTC
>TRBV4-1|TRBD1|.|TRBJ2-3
CASSSRDRGRLDTQYF
TGCGCCAGCAGCTCCAGGGACAGGGGGCGGTTGGATACGCAGTATTTT
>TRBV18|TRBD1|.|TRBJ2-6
CASSPTDRASGANVLTF
TGTGCCAGCTCACCAACAGACAGGGCTTCTGGGGCCAACGTCCTGACTTTC
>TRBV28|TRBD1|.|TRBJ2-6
CASSDLTGSSGANVLTF
TGTGCCAGCAGTGACTTGACAGGGTCCTCTGGGGCCAACGTCCTGACTTTC
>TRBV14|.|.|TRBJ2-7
CASSQLTSYEQYF
TGTGCCAGCAGCCAATTGACATCCTACGAGCAGTACTTC
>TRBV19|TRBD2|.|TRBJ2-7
CATKREGPREQYF
TGTGCCACGAAGCGGGAGGGCCCTCGCGAGCAGTACTTC